Here is one T cell receptor beta chain with its context. Which antigen it targets is not known. Base qualities are not provided; no much larger clone lies one nucleotide away. Using the deep immunoSEQ assay, TCR CDR3 regions were amplified from genomic DNA by multiplex PCR. Extracted genomic DNA from each cell subset was distributed evenly across all wells of several immunoSEQ 96-well plates, and each plate was treated as a replicate. For sorted subsets, about 200 ng genomic DNA, equal to some 28,000 T cell genomes, was loaded into each replicate PCR. Purified libraries were quantified with a Qubit 3.0 fluorometer, sized on a Bioanalyzer 2100, and re-quantified with the KAPA Library Quantification kit. Every immunoSEQ 96-well plate was sequenced on a dedicated single-read 150-cycle Illumina NextSeq 550 flow cell. From the authors' description of their analysis: Because only junctional sequences without quality scores were contained in the immunoSEQ output, filtering matching that applied to full-length reads could not be performed. Sequences were annotated with PyIR, a Python wrapper for IgBLAST v1.9, and V/J genes and CDR3 were assigned using IMGT germline references. Any read was removed if the V/J assignment was weak (E-value above 1e-6), the CDR3 was missing, or the read contained stop codons, out-of-frame junctions, or ambiguous translated residues. V3J clonotypes were defined as sequences sharing an identical inferred V gene, J gene, and CDR3 amino acid sequence. To compute the percentage overlap between repertoires, the number of shared unique clonotypes was divided by the size of the smaller repertoire. Three approaches were used to assess repertoire richness: RTK rarefaction, the Chao1 estimator, and Recon v2.1 estimates of unobserved clonotypes. OLGA was used to compute generation probabilities for all TCRbeta clonotypes that the gDNA method yielded from a few donors. Held by TCRdb, this immuneACCESS table contains in-frame sequences only and omits some clones. Under half of the omission traces to an unresolved V gene where checked; the cause of the rest is unknown. The DNA was the basis for D and trimming; V, J and clone size are from that table. The sample includes roughly 1,800,000 clones, with about 95% observed a single time. Less than 1.5% of the sample rests with the top ten.

The data are from a study of shared clonotypes between healthy human individuals (dated by TCRdb to between 2020 and 2021). Context from the whole study: A few men and a couple of women, aged 18 to 49 years, made up the cohort. The study deeply sequenced blood TCR repertoires of roughly five healthy adults to estimate repertoire size and the extent of clonotype sharing between individuals. Per donor, leukapheresis produced somewhere between about 0.94 and 9.5 billion PBMCs. Libraries were prepared and TCR repertoires were sequenced by different laboratories using diverse techniques, in order to increase sequencing depth and limit assay-specific biases. Per donor, three plates each were used for CD4 naive and CD4 memory, two for CD8 naive, and one for CD8 memory.

CD8 naive samples were obtained by positive selection for CCR7 among CD45RO-negative cells, yielding a CD45RA+CCR7+ population from which TemRA cells were excluded. The donors were healthy, HIV-negative adults with no recently reported acute infections or vaccinations. Only Caucasian adults living in Nashville, Tennessee, USA were represented among the donors. Blood was obtained by leukapheresis, after which PBMCs were separated by Ficoll-Histopaque density gradient centrifugation and cryopreserved in liquid nitrogen vapor phase. Purity and quantity of every magnetically sorted T cell population were checked by analytical flow cytometry. Each sorted fraction had its genomic DNA isolated and then quantified by UV absorbance on a Nanodrop 2000c. V is shortened by 1 base, J by 4 bases, and the region joining them spans 12 bases. From its cysteine to its phenylalanine, the CDR3 spans 15 amino acids. The only DNA kept is the CDR3, 45 bases in frame from the first base. Reading the germline V gene gives CDR1 SNHLY and CDR2 FYNNEI.

Broader findings and caveats from the paper: Sharing across several donors was observed for approximately 5% of naive CD4, about 4% of naive CD8, roughly 2.3% of memory CD4, and approximately 0.41% of memory CD8 clonotypes. Incomplete sequencing was indicated by rarefaction of sorted-subset datasets, despite the large sequencing depth. Only blood was sampled, and tissue TCR repertoires likely differ from those in blood. Clonotypes shared by all four sorted-subset donors showed higher generation probabilities than non-shared clonotypes. Because the study included a small number of donors, the genetic and exposure-history diversity represented was limited. Based on pairwise subsampling, the degree of clonotype sharing among donors was expected to be affected by sequencing depth. Naive subsets generally had larger estimated clonotype richness than memory subsets.

The chain was built from TRBV2 and TRBJ2-3, with a tentative D gene TRBD2 over 5 matching bases. The sequenced sample consisted of naive CD8+ T cells sorted from blood. Reading the label with the study, this specimen's cell subset or site is: CD45RA+CCR7+. The receptor was isolated from a man aged 18 to 30 in good health. The CDR3 in this case is CASSEEASKADTQYF. The DNA reads as follows: TGTGCCAGCAGTGAAGAAGCTAGCAAGGCAGATACGCAGTATTTT.